Listed below are T cell receptor beta chains from one sample, sequenced in a study of blood T cell dynamics during melanoma immunotherapy. The method was immunoSEQ multiplex PCR; TCRdb's version includes in-frame clones alone and lacks a portion of them. The repertoire has about 16,000 clones, roughly 89% of them found once; the top ten carry around 8%. The specimen comprised blood, sampled from a patient treated with checkpoint blockade. Receptors originate from a human donor with melanoma. CDR3s include the opening cysteine and the closing phenylalanine or tryptophan.

TRBV15 14 CATSKRGSTDTQYF
TRBV9 13 CASSVNLGETQYF
TRBV15 15 CATSNTQGFNYGYTF
TRBV19 14 CASSWVQGAYEQYF
TRBV4-2 15 CASSPRIDLPGGQYF
TRBV28 19 CASTNLGLSGAANTGELFF
TRBV6-5 14 CASKRTRENTEAFF
TRBV2 14 CASSEVRTNYGYTF
TRBV19 14 CASSRQRSSYEQYF
TRBV30 14 CAWSWQATNEKLFF
TRBV30 14 CAWDPGRGPNEQYF
TRBV6-5 12 CASSLASQPQHF
TRBV7-9 16 CASSLAGLAGVNEQFF
TRBV7-2 17 CASSLRAGSGYTGELFF
TRBV20-1 11 CSGSGNSPLHF
TRBV6-5 15 CASSGVAGAGETQYF